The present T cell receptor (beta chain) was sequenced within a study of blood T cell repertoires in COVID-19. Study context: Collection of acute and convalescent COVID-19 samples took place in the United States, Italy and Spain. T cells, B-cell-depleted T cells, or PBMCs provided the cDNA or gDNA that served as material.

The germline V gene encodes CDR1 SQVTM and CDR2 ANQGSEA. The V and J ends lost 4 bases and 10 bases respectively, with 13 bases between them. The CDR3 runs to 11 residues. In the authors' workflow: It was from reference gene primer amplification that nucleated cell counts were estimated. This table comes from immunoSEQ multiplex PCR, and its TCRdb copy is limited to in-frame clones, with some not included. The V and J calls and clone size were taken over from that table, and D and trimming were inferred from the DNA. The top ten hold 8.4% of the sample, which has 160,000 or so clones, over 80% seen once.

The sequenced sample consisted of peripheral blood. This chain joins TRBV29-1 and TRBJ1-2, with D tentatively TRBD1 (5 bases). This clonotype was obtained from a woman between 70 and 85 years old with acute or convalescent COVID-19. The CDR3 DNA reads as TGCAGCGTTGTAACAGGCATGGTCTACACCTTC. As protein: CSVVTGMVYTF.